Listed below are T cell receptor beta chains from one sample, sequenced in a study of OX40 agonist ivuxolimab in advanced cancers. Repertoires were generated with immunoSEQ multiplex PCR, while TCRdb's copy carries only in-frame clones and drops some. The sample includes approximately 50,000 clones, roughly 83% of them seen just once. Sequencing used CD4+ or CD8+ T cells sorted from blood, obtained in a trial of the OX40 agonist ivuxolimab. All receptors come from an adult with an advanced solid tumor such as melanoma, head and neck, liver or kidney cancer. The CDR3 runs from the conserved cysteine through the conserved F or W. D genes are given only for firm matches. Only some rows state a clone size, as once, few, many or a class for expanded clones.

V gene	D gene	CDR3 length	J gene	clone size	CDR3 protein	CDR3 DNA
TRBV6-4	TRBD2	16	TRBJ2-7	-	CASTPPRLAGLYEQYF	TGTGCCAGCACCCCCCCTCGACTAGCGGGCCTCTACGAGCAGTACTTC
TRBV5-1	-	15	TRBJ2-3	-	CASSPGAEGTDTQYF	TGCGCCAGCAGCCCAGGGGCTGAAGGCACAGATACGCAGTATTTT
TRBV7-9	-	12	TRBJ1-2	-	CASSPQGMGYTF	TGTGCCAGCAGCCCACAGGGAATGGGCTACACCTTC
TRBV18	TRBD2	15	TRBJ2-1	once	CASSPLAGQYNEQFF	TGTGCCAGCTCACCATTAGCGGGTCAGTACAATGAGCAGTTCTTC
TRBV6-5	-	12	TRBJ1-5	-	CASRTVNQPQHF	TGTGCCAGCAGGACAGTAAATCAGCCCCAGCATTTT
TRBV19	-	13	TRBJ2-1	-	CASSSPSRYEQFF	TGTGCCAGTAGTTCACCATCCCGTTATGAGCAGTTCTTC
TRBV5-5	TRBD1	14	TRBJ1-2	-	CASSPRGQGEGYTF	TGTGCCAGCAGCCCACGGGGACAGGGGGAAGGCTACACCTTC
TRBV2	TRBD1	13	TRBJ1-1	-	CASSEISGTEPFF	TGTGCCAGCAGTGAAATCTCCGGGACAGAACCTTTCTTT
TRBV28	-	13	TRBJ2-7	once	CASSLAASDEQYF	TGTGCCAGCAGTTTAGCGGCATCCGACGAGCAGTACTTC
TRBV4-1	-	15	TRBJ2-7	-	CASSDSLTGTYEQYF	TGCGCCAGCAGCGATTCTCTGACAGGCACCTACGAGCAGTACTTC
TRBV6-1	-	11	TRBJ1-1	few	CATIPSTEAFF	TGTGCCACCATACCTTCGACTGAAGCTTTCTTT
TRBV19	-	13	TRBJ1-3	-	CASSVSSGNTIYF	TGTGCCAGTAGTGTCTCCTCTGGAAACACCATATATTTT
TRBV28	TRBD2	14	TRBJ2-5	-	CASSYGGAKETQYF	TGTGCCAGCAGCTACGGGGGGGCGAAAGAGACCCAGTACTTC
TRBV7-9	-	11	TRBJ2-3	-	CASSSADTQYF	TGTGCCAGCAGCTCGGCAGATACGCAGTATTTT
TRBV7-2	TRBD2	15	TRBJ2-7	-	CASSLGLAGVREQYF	TGTGCCAGCAGCTTAGGCCTAGCGGGAGTGAGGGAGCAGTACTTC
TRBV7-9	-	14	TRBJ1-1	-	CASSLVTGNTEAFF	TGTGCCAGCAGCTTAGTCACGGGGAACACTGAAGCTTTCTTT
TRBV9	TRBD1	18	TRBJ1-6	-	CASSVEAGGSSYNSPLHF	TGTGCCAGCAGCGTTGAGGCAGGGGGAAGCTCCTATAATTCACCCCTCCACTTT
TRBV6-5	-	14	TRBJ1-2	-	CASGTGLSNYGYTF	TGTGCCAGCGGAACAGGCTTATCTAACTATGGCTACACCTTC
TRBV7-3	-	17	TRBJ2-1	-	CASSPPEKGSSYNEQFF	TGTGCCAGCAGCCCGCCTGAGAAGGGGAGCTCCTACAATGAGCAGTTCTTC
TRBV30	-	15	TRBJ1-1	-	CACHPGLGGKTEAFF	TGTGCCTGCCACCCGGGTCTCGGAGGAAAGACTGAAGCTTTCTTT
TRBV18	-	13	TRBJ1-2	once	CASSPQGAYGYTF	TGTGCCAGCTCACCACAAGGGGCTTATGGCTACACCTTC
TRBV10-1	-	15	TRBJ2-3	-	CASSDPGLNTDTQYF	TGCGCCAGCAGTGACCCGGGACTTAACACAGATACGCAGTATTTT
TRBV27	TRBD1	17	TRBJ2-7	-	CASSPTPPGGLRYEQYF	TGTGCCAGCAGTCCTACGCCTCCAGGGGGTCTAAGGTACGAGCAGTACTTC
TRBV7-8	-	13	TRBJ2-7	-	CASSWGRFREQYF	TGTGCCAGCAGCTGGGGCCGCTTTAGGGAGCAGTACTTC
TRBV5-6	-	13	TRBJ1-4	-	CASSWLGAEKLFF	TGTGCCAGCAGCTGGCTTGGGGCTGAAAAACTGTTTTTT
TRBV2	-	11	TRBJ1-1	-	CASSGGVEAFF	TGTGCCAGCAGTGGAGGGGTTGAAGCTTTCTTT
TRBV9	TRBD1	13	TRBJ1-1	-	CASSVDRGTEAFF	TGTGCCAGCAGCGTAGACAGGGGCACTGAAGCTTTCTTT
TRBV19	-	15	TRBJ2-4	-	CASSPQPGRKNIQYF	TGTGCCAGTAGTCCCCAACCGGGACGGAAAAACATTCAGTACTTC
TRBV7-2	-	13	TRBJ1-2	-	CASSQAKDYGYTF	TGTGCCAGCAGCCAAGCTAAGGACTATGGCTACACCTTC
TRBV10-3	TRBD2	15	TRBJ2-7	-	CAISEYGGGPYEQYF	TGTGCCATCAGTGAGTATGGGGGAGGGCCCTACGAGCAGTACTTC
TRBV2	-	15	TRBJ1-6	-	CASSEVQLSNSPLHF	TGTGCCAGCAGTGAAGTCCAACTCAGTAATTCACCCCTCCACTTT
TRBV12-5	TRBD1	15	TRBJ1-4	-	CASGIGQGEGEKLFF	TGTGCTAGTGGTATAGGACAGGGGGAAGGCGAAAAACTGTTTTTT
TRBV7-2	-	14	TRBJ2-2	-	CASSNTQGAGELFF	TGTGCCAGCAGCAACACCCAGGGAGCCGGGGAGCTGTTTTTT
TRBV7-9	-	15	TRBJ1-2	-	CASSLGLRENYGYTF	TGTGCCAGCAGCTTAGGACTGAGGGAGAACTATGGCTACACCTTC
TRBV18	TRBD1	13	TRBJ1-1	-	CASSQSRDREAFF	TGTGCCAGCTCCCAAAGCCGGGACAGGGAAGCTTTCTTT
TRBV7-2	TRBD2	15	TRBJ2-7	-	CASSLSGRELNEQYF	TGTGCCAGCAGCTTAAGCGGGCGGGAGTTAAACGAGCAGTACTTC
TRBV5-4	-	12	TRBJ2-7	-	CASSLAAVEQYF	TGTGCCAGCAGCTTGGCCGCGGTCGAGCAGTACTTC
TRBV18	TRBD2	17	TRBJ2-1	-	CASSPPPGTSAHNEQFF	TGTGCCAGCTCACCTCCTCCCGGGACTAGCGCCCACAATGAGCAGTTCTTC
TRBV7-2	-	13	TRBJ2-7	once	CASSLPGPAGQYF	TGTGCCAGCAGCTTACCGGGACCGGCGGGGCAGTACTTC
TRBV6-6	TRBD2	15	TRBJ2-1	few	CATSGGRVKVNEQFF	TGTGCCACCTCGGGGGGGCGCGTAAAAGTTAATGAGCAGTTCTTC
TRBV4-2	-	13	TRBJ2-5	-	CASSQEEGSPWNF	TGTGCCAGCAGCCAAGAGGAGGGCAGCCCGTGGAACTTC
TRBV2	TRBD1	14	TRBJ2-1	-	CASNPGQGVNEQFF	TGTGCCAGCAACCCGGGACAGGGGGTCAATGAGCAGTTCTTC
TRBV7-2	-	13	TRBJ2-2	-	CASSLLRDRELFF	TGTGCCAGCAGCTTACTGCGGGACCGGGAGCTGTTTTTT
TRBV5-4	TRBD1	15	TRBJ2-1	-	CASSLETGLYNEQFF	TGTGCCAGCAGCTTGGAGACAGGGTTATACAATGAGCAGTTCTTC
TRBV2	TRBD1	14	TRBJ2-7	-	CASIYRQGGNEQYF	TGTGCCAGCATCTACCGACAGGGTGGGAACGAGCAGTACTTC
TRBV9	-	14	TRBJ1-2	-	CASSPGQGNYGYTF	TGTGCCAGCAGCCCGGGGCAGGGTAACTATGGCTACACCTTC
TRBV19	TRBD1	14	TRBJ1-1	-	CASRIQGLNTEAFF	TGTGCCAGTAGGATACAGGGGCTGAACACTGAAGCTTTCTTT
TRBV9	TRBD2	16	TRBJ2-1	-	CASSVSGDPSYNEQFF	TGTGCCAGCAGCGTTAGCGGGGACCCCTCCTACAATGAGCAGTTCTTC
TRBV7-2	-	14	TRBJ2-7	-	CASSLKSGDHEQYF	TGTGCCAGCAGCTTAAAGTCTGGGGACCACGAGCAGTACTTC
TRBV5-5	TRBD1	15	TRBJ1-2	-	CASSQEIRTGDGYTF	TGTGCCAGCAGCCAAGAGATCAGGACAGGCGATGGCTACACCTTC
TRBV7-3	-	15	TRBJ2-5	-	CASSLAGTSGETQYF	TGTGCCAGCAGCTTAGCCGGGACCTCGGGAGAGACCCAGTACTTC